These 22 T cell receptor beta chains were all obtained from the same sample, sequenced in a study of immune cell composition in non-small cell lung cancer. Data came from immunoSEQ multiplex PCR; TCRdb stores just in-frame clones and leaves some out. The repertoire includes approximately 11,000 clones, around 62% of them detected once, and 15% to 20% sits in the top ten. The sequencing input was lung tumor tissue. The source is a human donor with non-small cell lung cancer.

The gene calls are TRBV5-6 and TRBJ2-7; maybe TRBD1 (5 bases). The V gene's germline CDR1 is SGHDT and CDR2 YYEEEE. The CDR3 loop spans 11 amino acids. V lost 1 base to trimming and J lost 6 bases, with 5 bases between them. CDR3 amino acids: CASSLRGEQYF. Here the CDR3 DNA reads TGTGCCAGCAGCTTGAGGGGCGAGCAGTACTTC.

The chain joins TRBV5-1 to TRBJ2-1; tentatively, D is TRBD1 (5 bases). The V gene's germline CDR1 is SGHRS and CDR2 YFSETQ. The CDR3 consists of 15 residues. Trimming took 0 bases from V and 1 from J, leaving 8 bases between them. The DNA for the CDR3 is TGCGCCAGCAGCTTGGACCCAGGGTCCTACAATGAGCAGTTCTTC. Translating it yields CASSLDPGSYNEQFF.

The chain couples TRBV5-4 to TRBJ2-3; 8 positions match TRBD2. CDR3 length: 17 residues. The junction had 6 bases not matched to a gene; V was cut back by 0 bases and J by 0 bases. Germline CDR1 SGHNT, CDR2 YYREEE (reference sequence). CDR3 protein: CASSLDGSGISTDTQYF. For the CDR3, the DNA is TGTGCCAGCAGCTTGGATGGTAGCGGGATTAGCACAGATACGCAGTATTTT. Supplemented by reference TRBV5-4 and TRBJ2-3, the full variable domain reads ETGVTQSPTHLIKTRGQQVTLRCSSQSGHNTVSWYQQALGQGPQFIFQYYREEENGRGNFPPRFSGLQFPNYSSELNVNALELDDSALYLCASSLDGSGISTDTQYFGPGTRLTVL.

V and J are TRBV6-5 and TRBJ2-7; tentative D call: TRBD1 (6 bases). CDR1 and CDR2 (germline): MNHEY, SVGAGI. The CDR3 covers 12 residues. V lost 5 bases, J lost 2 bases, and 7 bases lay in between. CDR3 sequence: CASSRGTYEQYF. CDR3 sequence (DNA): TGTGCCAGCAGTAGGGGGACCTACGAGCAGTACTTC.

This clone was counted between two and nine times. V gene TRBV7-8 combines with J gene TRBJ1-1, with 9 bases aligning to TRBD1. The CDR3 spans 13 residues. V was clipped by 3 bases and J by 6 bases; unmatched bases: 2. Germline CDR1 is SGHVS and CDR2 is FQNEAQ. The CDR3 region has the DNA TGTGCCAGCAGCTTGACAGGGGGAGCTGAAGCTTTCTTT. Its protein product is CASSLTGGAEAFF.

This clone was detected only once. CDR3 protein: CASSFRTVSEQFF. CDR3 DNA: TGTGCCAGCAGCTTCCGTACGGTTAGTGAGCAGTTCTTC. This sequence joins TRBV5-6 and TRBJ2-1; D ambiguous. V lost 2 bases, J lost 9 bases, and 12 bases lay in between. Germline CDR1 is SGHDT and CDR2 is YYEEEE. The CDR3 is made up of 13 amino acids.

The genes are TRBV20-1 and TRBJ2-7; TRBD2 matches 7 bases. CDR1 is DFQATT and CDR2 is SNEGSKA in the germline V gene (reference sequence). This CDR3 region has 11 residues. V lost 6 bases to trimming and J lost 11 bases; unmatched junction nucleotides: 10. In nucleotides, the CDR3 is TGCAGTGCCCCGGGACCTCGGGAGGAGTACTTC. It yields the protein CSAPGPREEYF.

V usage is TRBV6-1 and J usage is TRBJ2-5, with TRBD2 matching over 9 bases. Looked up from germline, CDR1 is MNHNS and CDR2 is SASEGT. The CDR3 is 15 residues long. Germline trimming cut 6 bases from V and 0 bases from J; bases unmatched to any gene: 5. This CDR3 is CASRRASGDQETQYF. The CDR3 bases are TGTGCCAGCAGGCGGGCTAGCGGGGACCAAGAGACCCAGTACTTC.

V usage is TRBV15 and J usage is TRBJ2-1; D is perhaps TRBD2 (5 bases). The CDR3 extends over 13 amino acids. V lost 8 bases, J lost 0 bases, and 8 bases lay in between. Looked up from germline, CDR1 is LNHNV and CDR2 is YYDKDF (reference sequence). CDR3 loop: CATGAGSYNEQFF. DNA of the CDR3: TGTGCCACCGGCGCGGGCTCCTACAATGAGCAGTTCTTC.

This clone was counted only a few times. J is TRBJ2-1 and V is TRBV6-5; D is possibly TRBD2 (5 bases). This CDR3 contains 14 residues. The germline V and J ends were trimmed by 6 bases and 0 bases, with 9 bases remaining between them. Germline V gene data show CDR1 as MNHEY and CDR2 as SVGAGI. The CDR3 bases are TGTGCCAGCAGACGGGATAGCTCCTACAATGAGCAGTTCTTC. It codes for CASRRDSSYNEQFF.

This clone was counted once. The chain has TRBV11-2 and TRBJ2-4, with TRBD1 identical over 9 bases. Germline CDR1 reads SGHAT; CDR2 reads FQNNGV. The CDR3 spans 18 residues. Unmatched junction bases numbered 10, after V lost 4 bases and J lost 0 bases. This chain's CDR3 is CASSWTGDSRSAKNIQYF. CDR3 in DNA: TGTGCCAGCAGCTGGACAGGGGACTCCCGGTCAGCCAAAAACATTCAGTACTTC. Looking up the rest from reference TRBV11-2 and TRBJ2-4 gives the full variable domain: EAGVAQSPRYKIIEKRQSVAFWCNPISGHATLYWYQQILGQGPKLLIQFQNNGVVDDSQLPKDRFSAERLKGVDSTLKIQPAKLEDSAVYLCASSWTGDSRSAKNIQYFGAGTRLSVL.

The chain carries TRBV19 and TRBJ1-1; D not resolved. With 3 bases removed from V and 5 bases from J, the gap between germline ends came to 16 bases. The CDR3 length is 15 residues. Germline V gives CDR1 LNHDA, CDR2 SQIVND (reference sequence). CDR3 in DNA: TGTGCCAGTAGTATCTCCGGTAGAGGGCTTACTGAAGCTTTCTTT. Translating gives CASSISGRGLTEAFF.

The J gene is TRBJ2-7, the V gene TRBV5-6; TRBD1 matches at 8 bases. CDR3 length equals 13 residues. V shed 9 bases and J 5 bases; nucleotides not matched to a gene: 10. Germline V gives CDR1 SGHDT, CDR2 YYEEEE. In nucleotides, the CDR3 is TGTGCCACCTGGACAGGGATGTCCCACGAGCAGTACTTC. Translated: CATWTGMSHEQYF.

This chain links TRBV28 with TRBJ1-1; 10 bases fit TRBD1. The junction had 11 bases not matched to a gene; V was cut back by 6 bases and J by 1 base. Looked up from germline, CDR1 is MDHEN and CDR2 is SYDVKM. The CDR3 contains 17 residues. This CDR3 reads CASSQTGGRFENTEAFF. The CDR3 nucleotides are TGTGCCAGCAGCCAGACAGGGGGCCGGTTTGAGAACACTGAAGCTTTCTTT.

This clone was recorded a few times. The CDR3 here is CASSLGLAGGPDQYF. In nucleotides, the CDR3 is TGTGCCAGCAGCTTGGGACTAGCGGGAGGGCCGGATCAGTACTTC. The J gene is TRBJ2-4, the V gene TRBV11-2; 16 bases match TRBD2. With V trimmed by 3 bases and J by 12 bases, 5 bases remained unmatched. The CDR3 is made up of 15 amino acids. In germline, CDR1 is SGHAT, CDR2 FQNNGV.

V usage is TRBV7-8 and J usage is TRBJ2-1, with TRBD2 matching over 14 bases. The CDR3 covers 20 residues. Germline CDR1 is SGHVS and CDR2 is FQNEAQ. V lost 6 bases and J lost 5; bases outside the gene matches: 18. This CDR3 reads CASRSLLSRGTSGRNNEQFF. The DNA of the CDR3 is TGTGCCAGCAGATCTTTATTAAGCAGGGGGACTAGCGGGAGAAACAATGAGCAGTTCTTC.

The chain joins TRBV9 to TRBJ2-2; TRBD1 matches 7 bases. Germline V gives CDR1 SGDLS, CDR2 YYNGEE. The CDR3 length is 19 residues. Germline trimming cut 1 base from V and 4 bases from J; bases unmatched to any gene: 16. The CDR3 spells CASSVRTGGLSGLTGELFF. CDR3 sequence (DNA): TGTGCCAGCAGCGTACGGACAGGAGGACTTTCAGGGCTCACCGGGGAGCTGTTTTTT.

V gene TRBV18 combines with J gene TRBJ2-1; TRBD2 matches at 8 bases. Per the germline V gene, CDR1 is KGHSH and CDR2 is LQKENI. V lost 4 bases, J lost 3 bases, and 8 bases stayed unmatched. This CDR3 region has 16 residues. CDR3 residues: CASSHPTSGLYNEQFF. DNA of the CDR3: TGTGCCAGCTCACACCCTACTAGCGGCCTCTACAATGAGCAGTTCTTC. The whole variable domain, filled in from reference TRBV18 and TRBJ2-1, reads NAGVMQNPRHLVRRRGQEARLRCSPMKGHSHVYWYRQLPEEGLKFMVYLQKENIIDESGMPKERFSAEFPKEGPSILRIQQVVRGDSAAYFCASSHPTSGLYNEQFFGPGTRLTVL.

This clone has more than one count but fewer than ten. V and J are TRBV9 and TRBJ1-1, with TRBD1 as a possible D gene (5 bases). The V gene lost 3 bases and the J gene lost 1 base, with 7 bases spanning the gap. The CDR3 is made up of 13 amino acids. Per germline, CDR1 SGDLS and CDR2 YYNGEE. The CDR3 sequence is CASSETGNTEAFF. Here the CDR3 DNA reads TGTGCCAGCAGCGAAACAGGGAACACTGAAGCTTTCTTT.

V gene TRBV18 combines with J gene TRBJ2-1; 9 positions match TRBD2. J lost 7 bases, V lost 1 base, and 14 bases had no gene match. The V gene's germline CDR1 is KGHSH and CDR2 LQKENI. This CDR3 is 18 amino acids long. The CDR3: CASSPQISGSRFKNEQFF. CDR3 DNA: TGTGCCAGCTCACCACAAATTAGCGGGAGCCGTTTCAAGAATGAGCAGTTCTTC.

This chain uses TRBV5-4 with TRBJ2-1; D call uncertain. The CDR3 length is 13 residues. The germline gives CDR1 SGHNT, CDR2 YYREEE (reference sequence). V dropped 1 base and J dropped 9 bases, with 11 bases sitting between them. CDR3 in amino acids: CASSLQVVSEQFF. Here the CDR3 DNA reads TGTGCCAGCAGCTTGCAGGTCGTAAGTGAGCAGTTCTTC.

The V call is TRBV18, the J call TRBJ2-5, with a possible D match to TRBD1 (6 bases). The germline gives CDR1 KGHSH, CDR2 LQKENI. V was trimmed by 3 bases and J by 7 bases, leaving 18 bases between them. This CDR3 region has 15 residues. DNA for the CDR3: TGTGCCAGCTCACCGATGACAGGACCCTCTAGGACCCAGTACTTC. Translating gives CASSPMTGPSRTQYF.